This T cell receptor (beta chain) was profiled in a study of T-cell reconstitution after alpha-beta-depleted transplantation in children. Unique molecular identifiers featured in how the TCRbeta library was prepared. TCRdb recomputed calls from the PCR reads with MiXCR, one row per CDR3 protein. The sample yields hundreds of thousands of distinct CDR3 sequences, roughly 16% seen once. V shed 0 bases and J 4 bases; nucleotides not matched to a gene: 5. The CDR3 runs 17 residues. CDR1 is SGHAT and CDR2 is FQNNGV in the germline V gene. This clonotype has a count of ten or more. This sample comprised PBMCs, mostly from graft donor cells, obtained 360 days after TCRalphabeta/CD19-depleted stem cell transplant. The TCR originated in a male patient aged 2 to 10 who had a stem cell transplant for acute lymphoblastic leukemia, so the T cells may come from the graft donor. The chain has TRBV11-2 and TRBJ2-1; TRBD2 matches 11 bases. The CDR3 sequence is CASSLEGGLAVYNEQFF. The CDR3 coding sequence is TGTGCCAGCAGCTTAGAGGGGGGACTAGCGGTTTACAATGAGCAGTTCTTC.